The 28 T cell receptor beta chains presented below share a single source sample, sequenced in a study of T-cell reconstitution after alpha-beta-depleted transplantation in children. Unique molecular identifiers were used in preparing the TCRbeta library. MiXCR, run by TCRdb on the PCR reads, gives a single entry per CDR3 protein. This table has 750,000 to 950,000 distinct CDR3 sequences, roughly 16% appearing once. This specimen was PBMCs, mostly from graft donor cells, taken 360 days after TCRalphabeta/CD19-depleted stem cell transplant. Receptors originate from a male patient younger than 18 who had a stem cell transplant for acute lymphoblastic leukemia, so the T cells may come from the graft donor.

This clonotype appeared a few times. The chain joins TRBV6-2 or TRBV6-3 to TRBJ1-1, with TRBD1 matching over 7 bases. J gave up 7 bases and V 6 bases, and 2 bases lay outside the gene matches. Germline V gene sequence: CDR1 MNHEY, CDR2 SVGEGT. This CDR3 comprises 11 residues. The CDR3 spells CASRYRGEAFF. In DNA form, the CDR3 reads TGTGCCAGCAGGTACAGGGGTGAAGCTTTCTTT.

The CDR3 spells CASSPPDSPGNTIYF. CDR3 in DNA: TGTGCCAGCTCACCACCGGACAGTCCTGGAAACACCATATATTTT. The chain couples TRBV18 to TRBJ1-3, with a possible D match to TRBD1 (6 bases). V lost 0 bases and J lost 2, with 8 bases in between. The CDR3 runs 15 residues. Germline lookup yields CDR1 KGHSH and CDR2 LQKENI.

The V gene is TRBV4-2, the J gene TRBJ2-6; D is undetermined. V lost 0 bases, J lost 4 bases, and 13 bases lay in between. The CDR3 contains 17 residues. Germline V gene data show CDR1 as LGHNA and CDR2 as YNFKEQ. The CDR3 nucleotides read TGTGCCAGCAGCCAAGACCAGATGGTTCTGGGGGCCAACGTCCTGACTTTC. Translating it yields CASSQDQMVLGANVLTF.

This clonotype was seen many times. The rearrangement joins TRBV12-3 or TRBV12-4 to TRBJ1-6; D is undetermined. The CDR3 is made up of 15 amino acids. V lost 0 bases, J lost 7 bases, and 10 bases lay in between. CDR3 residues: CASSLAVRANSPLHF. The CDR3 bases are TGTGCCAGCAGTTTAGCTGTCCGGGCGAATTCACCCCTCCACTTT.

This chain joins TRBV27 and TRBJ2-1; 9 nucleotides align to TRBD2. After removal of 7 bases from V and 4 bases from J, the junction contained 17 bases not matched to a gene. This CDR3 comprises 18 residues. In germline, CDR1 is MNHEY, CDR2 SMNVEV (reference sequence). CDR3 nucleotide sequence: TGTGCCAGCACCACGGGTAGCGGGAGCAGTGGGGTGTACAATGAGCAGTTCTTC. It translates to CASTTGSGSSGVYNEQFF.

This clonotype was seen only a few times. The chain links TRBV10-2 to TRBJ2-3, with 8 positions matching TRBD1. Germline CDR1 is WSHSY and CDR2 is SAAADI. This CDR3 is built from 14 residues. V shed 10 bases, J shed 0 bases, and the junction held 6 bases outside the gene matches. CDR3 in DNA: TGCGCCATCAGACAGGGGCAAAGCACAGATACGCAGTATTTT. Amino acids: CAIRQGQSTDTQYF.

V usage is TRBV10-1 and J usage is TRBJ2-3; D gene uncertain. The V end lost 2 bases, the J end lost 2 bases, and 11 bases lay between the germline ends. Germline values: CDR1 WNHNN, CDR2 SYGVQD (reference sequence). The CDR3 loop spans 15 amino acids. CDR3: CASSEGVTDTDTQYF. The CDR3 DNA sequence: TGCGCCAGCAGTGAGGGAGTAACGGACACAGATACGCAGTATTTT.

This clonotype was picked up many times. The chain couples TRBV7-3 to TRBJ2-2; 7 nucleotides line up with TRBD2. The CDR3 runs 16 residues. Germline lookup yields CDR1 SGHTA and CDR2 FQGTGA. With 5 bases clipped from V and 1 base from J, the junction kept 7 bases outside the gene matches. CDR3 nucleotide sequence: TGTGCCAGCAGCCACCGGGACTACCTGAACACCGGGGAGCTGTTTTTT. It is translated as CASSHRDYLNTGELFF.

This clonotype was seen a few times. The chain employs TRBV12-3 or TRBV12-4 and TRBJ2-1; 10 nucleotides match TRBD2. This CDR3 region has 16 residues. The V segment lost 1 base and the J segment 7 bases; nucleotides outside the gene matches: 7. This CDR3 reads CASSLGLAGGSNEQFF. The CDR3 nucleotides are TGTGCCAGCAGTTTAGGGTTAGCGGGAGGTTCGAATGAGCAGTTCTTC.

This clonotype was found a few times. CDR3 DNA sequence: TGTGCCAGCAGTTACGACAGGGGCAATCAGCCCCAGCATTTT. It codes for CASSYDRGNQPQHF. The V gene is TRBV6-5, the J gene TRBJ1-5; 7 bases are shared with TRBD1. From germline, CDR1 is MNHEY and CDR2 SVGAGI. The ends lost 2 bases at V and 2 bases at J; junction bases unmatched: 0. This CDR3 spans 14 amino acids.

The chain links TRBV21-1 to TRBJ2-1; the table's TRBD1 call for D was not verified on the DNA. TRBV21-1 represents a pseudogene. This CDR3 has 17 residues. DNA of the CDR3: TGTGCCAGCAGCAAAGGAGGCAGCAGGGGGCAGTCGGATGAGCAGTTCTTC. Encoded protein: CASSKGGSRGQSDEQFF.

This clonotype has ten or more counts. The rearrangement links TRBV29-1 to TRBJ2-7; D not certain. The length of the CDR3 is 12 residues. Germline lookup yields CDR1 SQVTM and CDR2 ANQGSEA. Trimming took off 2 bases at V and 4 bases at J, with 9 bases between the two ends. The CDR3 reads CSVESYGYEQYF. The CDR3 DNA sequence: TGCAGCGTTGAATCGTACGGGTACGAGCAGTACTTC.

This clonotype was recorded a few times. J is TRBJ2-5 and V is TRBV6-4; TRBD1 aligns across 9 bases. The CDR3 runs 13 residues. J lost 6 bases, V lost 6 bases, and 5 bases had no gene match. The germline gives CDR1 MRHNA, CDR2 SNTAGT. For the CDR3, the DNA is TGTGCCAGCAGCCCGGACAGGGGACAGACCCAGTACTTC. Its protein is CASSPDRGQTQYF.

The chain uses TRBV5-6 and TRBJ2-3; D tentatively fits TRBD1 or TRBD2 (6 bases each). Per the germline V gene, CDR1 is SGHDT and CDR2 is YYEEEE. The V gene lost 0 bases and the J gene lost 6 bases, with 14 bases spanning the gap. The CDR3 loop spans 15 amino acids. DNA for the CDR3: TGTGCCAGCAGCTTGGAGTTTAGGGGGGCCGATACGCAGTATTTT. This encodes CASSLEFRGADTQYF. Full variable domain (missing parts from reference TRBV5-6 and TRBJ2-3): DAGVTQSPTHLIKTRGQQVTLRCSPKSGHDTVSWYQQALGQGPQFIFQYYEEEERQRGNFPDRFSGHQFPNYSSELNVNALLLGDSALYLCASSLEFRGADTQYFGPGTRLTVL.

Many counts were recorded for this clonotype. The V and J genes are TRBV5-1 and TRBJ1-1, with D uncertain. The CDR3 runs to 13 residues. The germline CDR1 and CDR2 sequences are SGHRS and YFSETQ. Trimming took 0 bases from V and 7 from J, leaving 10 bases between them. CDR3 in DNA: TGCGCCAGCAGCTTGGCCCGGGCCTATGAAGCTTTCTTT. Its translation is CASSLARAYEAFF.

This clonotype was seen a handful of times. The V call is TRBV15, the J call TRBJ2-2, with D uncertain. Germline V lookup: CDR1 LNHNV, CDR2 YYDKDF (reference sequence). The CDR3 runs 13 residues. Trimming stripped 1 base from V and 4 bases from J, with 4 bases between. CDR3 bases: TGTGCCACCAGCAGAGTAGTCACCGGGGAGCTGTTTTTT. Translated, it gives CATSRVVTGELFF.

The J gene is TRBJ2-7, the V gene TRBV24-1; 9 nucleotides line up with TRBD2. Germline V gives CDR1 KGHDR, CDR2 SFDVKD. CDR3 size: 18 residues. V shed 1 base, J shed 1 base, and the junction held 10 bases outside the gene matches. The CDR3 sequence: CATSDFSASGMASYEQYF. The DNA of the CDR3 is TGTGCCACCAGTGATTTTTCGGCTAGCGGGATGGCATCCTACGAGCAGTACTTC.

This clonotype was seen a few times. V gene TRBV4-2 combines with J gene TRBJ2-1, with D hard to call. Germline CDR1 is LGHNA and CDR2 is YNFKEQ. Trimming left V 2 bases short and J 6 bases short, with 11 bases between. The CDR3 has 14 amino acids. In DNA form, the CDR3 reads TGTGCCAGCAGCCAACGAGGTAGTCTCAATGAGCAGTTCTTC. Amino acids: CASSQRGSLNEQFF.

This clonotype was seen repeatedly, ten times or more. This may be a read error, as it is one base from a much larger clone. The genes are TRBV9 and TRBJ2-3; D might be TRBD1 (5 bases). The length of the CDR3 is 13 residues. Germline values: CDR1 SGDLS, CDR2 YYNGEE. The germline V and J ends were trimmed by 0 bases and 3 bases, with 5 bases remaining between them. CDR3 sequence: CASSVEGTDTQYF. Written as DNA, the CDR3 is TGTGCCAGCAGCGTAGAGGGGACAGATACGCAGTATTTT.

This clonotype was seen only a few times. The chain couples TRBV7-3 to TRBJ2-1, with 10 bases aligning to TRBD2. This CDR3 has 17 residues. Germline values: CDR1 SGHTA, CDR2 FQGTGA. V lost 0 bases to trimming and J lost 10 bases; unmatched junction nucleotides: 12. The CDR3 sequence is CASSLTGGLAGVNEQFF. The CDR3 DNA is TGTGCCAGCAGCTTAACAGGGGGGCTAGCGGGAGTAAACGAGCAGTTCTTC.

CDR3 sequence reads: CASSAQNRVNTGELFF. CDR3 DNA: TGTGCCAGCAGCGCCCAAAACAGGGTAAACACCGGGGAGCTGTTTTTT. The chain couples TRBV7-8 to TRBJ2-2; D possibly corresponds to TRBD1 (6 bases). CDR1 SGHVS and CDR2 FQNEAQ come from the germline V gene. The CDR3 totals 16 residues. Trimming removed 5 bases at V and 2 bases at J, with 15 bases between.

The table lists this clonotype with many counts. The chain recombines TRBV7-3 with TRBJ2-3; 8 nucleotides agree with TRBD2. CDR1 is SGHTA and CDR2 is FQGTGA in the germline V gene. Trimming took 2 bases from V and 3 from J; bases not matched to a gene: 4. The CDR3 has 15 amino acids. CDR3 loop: CASSLAGGMTDTQYF. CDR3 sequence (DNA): TGTGCCAGCAGCTTAGCGGGAGGAATGACAGATACGCAGTATTTT.

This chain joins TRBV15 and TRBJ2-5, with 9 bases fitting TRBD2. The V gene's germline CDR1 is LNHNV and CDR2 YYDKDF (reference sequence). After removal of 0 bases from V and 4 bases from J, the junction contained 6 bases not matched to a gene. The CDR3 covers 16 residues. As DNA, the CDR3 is TGTGCCACCAGCAGAGAGGCGGGAGGGCCTGGAGAGACCCAGTACTTC. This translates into CATSREAGGPGETQYF.

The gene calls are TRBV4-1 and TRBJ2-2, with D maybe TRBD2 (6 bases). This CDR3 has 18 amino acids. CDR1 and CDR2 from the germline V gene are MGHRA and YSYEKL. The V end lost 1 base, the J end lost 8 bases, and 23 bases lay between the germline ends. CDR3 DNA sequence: TGCGCCAGCAGCCAAGGCTACCTACGCGGGACCCGGAGGGGGGAGCTGTTTTTT. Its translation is CASSQGYLRGTRRGELFF.

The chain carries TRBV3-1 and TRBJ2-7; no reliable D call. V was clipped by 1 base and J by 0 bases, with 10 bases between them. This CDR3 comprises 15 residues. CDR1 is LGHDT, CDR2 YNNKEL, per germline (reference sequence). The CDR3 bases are TGTGCCAGCAGCCAAGCGATGATTGACTCCTACGAGCAGTACTTC. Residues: CASSQAMIDSYEQYF.

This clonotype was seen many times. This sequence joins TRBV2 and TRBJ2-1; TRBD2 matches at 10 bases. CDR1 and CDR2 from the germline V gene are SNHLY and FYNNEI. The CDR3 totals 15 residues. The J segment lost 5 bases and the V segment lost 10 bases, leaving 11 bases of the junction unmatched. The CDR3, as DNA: TGTGCCAACGACCAAACAGCGGGAGGGAACAATGAGCAGTTCTTC. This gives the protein CANDQTAGGNNEQFF.

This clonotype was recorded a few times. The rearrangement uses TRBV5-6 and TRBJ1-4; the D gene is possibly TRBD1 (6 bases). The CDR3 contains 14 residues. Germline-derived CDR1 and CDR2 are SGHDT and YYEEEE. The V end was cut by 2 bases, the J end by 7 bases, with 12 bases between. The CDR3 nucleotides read TGTGCCAGCAGCTTCACAGGGTTTCGTGAAAAACTGTTTTTT. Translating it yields CASSFTGFREKLFF.

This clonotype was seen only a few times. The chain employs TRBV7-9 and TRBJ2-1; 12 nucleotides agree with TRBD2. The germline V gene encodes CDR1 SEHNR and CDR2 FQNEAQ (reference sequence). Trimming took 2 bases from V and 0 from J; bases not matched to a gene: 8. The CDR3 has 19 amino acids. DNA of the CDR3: TGTGCCAGCAGCTTAACGAGACTAGCGGGAGCGTCCTCCTACAATGAGCAGTTCTTC. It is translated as CASSLTRLAGASSYNEQFF. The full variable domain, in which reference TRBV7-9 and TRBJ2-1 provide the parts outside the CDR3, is DTGVSQNPRHKITKRGQNVTFRCDPISEHNRLYWYRQTLGQGPEFLTYFQNEAQLEKSRLLSDRFSAERPKGSFSTLEIQRTEQGDSAMYLCASSLTRLAGASSYNEQFFGPGTRLTVL.